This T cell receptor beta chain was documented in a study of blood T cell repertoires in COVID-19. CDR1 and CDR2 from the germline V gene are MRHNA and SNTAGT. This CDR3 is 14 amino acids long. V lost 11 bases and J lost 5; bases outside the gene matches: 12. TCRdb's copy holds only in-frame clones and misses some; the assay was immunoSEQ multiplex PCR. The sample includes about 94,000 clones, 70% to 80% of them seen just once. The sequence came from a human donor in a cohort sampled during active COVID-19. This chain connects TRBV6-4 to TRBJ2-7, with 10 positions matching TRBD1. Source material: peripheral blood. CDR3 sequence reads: CAGPGTGEDHEQYF. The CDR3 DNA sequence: TGTGCCGGTCCCGGGACAGGGGAGGACCACGAGCAGTACTTC.